Below are 17 T cell receptor beta chains sequenced from a single sample in a study of blood T cell repertoires in COVID-19. Clones were sequenced by immunoSEQ multiplex PCR, and TCRdb holds only the in-frame ones, with some missing. The sample includes tens of thousands of clones, over 70% of them seen just once. Sequencing used peripheral blood. The receptors come from a human donor in a cohort sampled during active COVID-19.

The V call is TRBV7-2, the J call TRBJ2-7; weak D call: TRBD1 (6 bases). This CDR3 comprises 13 residues. The germline V gene encodes CDR1 SGHTA and CDR2 FQGNSA. V was clipped by 5 bases and J by 7 bases, with 15 bases between them. CDR3 in amino acids: CASSGDTEGEQYF. Here the CDR3 DNA reads TGTGCCAGCAGCGGGGACACCGAAGGGGAGCAGTACTTC. Using reference TRBV7-2 and TRBJ2-7 for the parts outside the CDR3, the full variable domain is GAGVSQSPSNKVTEKGKDVELRCDPISGHTALYWYRQSLGQGLEFLIYFQGNSAPDKSGLPSDRFSAERTGGSVSTLTIQRTQQEDSAVYLCASSGDTEGEQYFGPGTRLTVT.

The V and J genes are TRBV28 and TRBJ1-4; maybe TRBD1 (5 bases). The CDR3 loop spans 13 amino acids. V was trimmed by 1 base and J by 8 bases, leaving 8 bases between them. CDR1 is MDHEN and CDR2 is SYDVKM in the germline V gene. The CDR3 DNA sequence: TGTGCCAGCAGTTTATCAGGGCGGGAAAAACTGTTTTTT. This encodes CASSLSGREKLFF. The whole variable domain, filled in from reference TRBV28 and TRBJ1-4, reads DVKVTQSSRYLVKRTGEKVFLECVQDMDHENMFWYRQDPGLGLRLIYFSYDVKMKEKGDIPEGYSVSREKKERFSLILESASTNQTSMYLCASSLSGREKLFFGSGTQLSVL.

V is TRBV3-1 (or the pseudogene TRBV3-2) and J is TRBJ2-3; 11 positions match TRBD2. After removal of 6 bases from V and 8 bases from J, the junction contained 7 bases not matched to a gene. The germline CDR1 and CDR2 sequences are LGHDT and YNNKEL (reference sequence). The CDR3 is 14 residues long. DNA for the CDR3: TGTGCCAGCAGACAAACTAGCGGGAGTGGTACGCAGTATTTT. Translating gives CASRQTSGSGTQYF.

The CDR3 protein is CASSLFPVLRMTTDTQYF. The CDR3 coding sequence is TGTGCCAGCAGCTTATTTCCGGTACTAAGGATGACCACAGATACGCAGTATTTT. The rearrangement uses TRBV5-6 and TRBJ2-3; no reliable D call. The germline V gene encodes CDR1 SGHDT and CDR2 YYEEEE. There are 18 residues in the CDR3. Trimming stripped 2 bases from V and 2 bases from J, with 21 bases between.

This clone was detected a few times. J is TRBJ1-1 and V is TRBV6-5; maybe TRBD1 (6 bases). The CDR3 consists of 13 residues. Trimming took off 5 bases at V and 4 bases at J, with 11 bases between the two ends. From germline, CDR1 is MNHEY and CDR2 SVGAGI. CDR3 region: CASSTGSVTEAFF. In nucleotides, the CDR3 is TGTGCCAGCAGTACAGGGTCGGTCACTGAAGCTTTCTTT.

This chain links TRBV28 with TRBJ2-5; TRBD2 matches at 9 bases. Germline V gives CDR1 MDHEN, CDR2 SYDVKM. With 5 bases clipped from V and 2 bases from J, the junction kept 6 bases outside the gene matches. The length of the CDR3 is 15 residues. The CDR3 nucleotides are TGTGCCAGCAGTCGACCTCTAGCGGGACAAGAGACCCAGTACTTC. Its protein is CASSRPLAGQETQYF. Full variable domain (missing parts from reference TRBV28 and TRBJ2-5): DVKVTQSSRYLVKRTGEKVFLECVQDMDHENMFWYRQDPGLGLRLIYFSYDVKMKEKGDIPEGYSVSREKKERFSLILESASTNQTSMYLCASSRPLAGQETQYFGPGTRLLVL.

CDR3 DNA sequence: TGTGCCAGCAGCCAAGGGATGGGGACACCTGATCAGCCCCAGCATTTT. This encodes CASSQGMGTPDQPQHF. The J gene is TRBJ1-5, the V gene TRBV3-1 (or the pseudogene TRBV3-2), with a possible D match to TRBD1 (6 bases). The CDR3 is made up of 16 amino acids. V was cut by 1 base and J by 5 bases, with 15 bases left in between. Germline values: CDR1 LGHDT, CDR2 YNNKEL (reference sequence).

V is TRBV18 and J is TRBJ2-7; 9 positions agree with TRBD2. CDR1 is KGHSH, CDR2 LQKENI, per germline. With 3 bases clipped from V and 1 base from J, the junction kept 7 bases outside the gene matches. The CDR3 runs 16 residues. CDR3 region: CASSPLTSGRSYEQYF. The CDR3 nucleotides read TGTGCCAGCTCACCTCTTACTAGCGGGCGTTCCTACGAGCAGTACTTC.

This chain uses TRBV19 with TRBJ1-1; 7 bases agree with TRBD1. The junction had 10 bases not matched to a gene; V was cut back by 9 bases and J by 0 bases. This CDR3 is 15 amino acids long. CDR1 is LNHDA and CDR2 is SQIVND in the germline V gene (reference sequence). The CDR3 region has the DNA TGTGCCAGCTCCTCCACCGGGACAGTGAACACTGAAGCTTTCTTT. This sequence encodes CASSSTGTVNTEAFF.

The J gene is TRBJ2-3, the V gene TRBV24-1; possibly TRBD2 for D (5 bases). Germline-derived CDR1 and CDR2 are KGHDR and SFDVKD. With 4 bases removed from V and 8 bases from J, the gap between germline ends came to 12 bases. The CDR3 is 13 amino acids. The CDR3 bases are TGTGCCACCAGTGAAATAGCGTCCCGTACGCAGTATTTT. Its protein product is CATSEIASRTQYF.

CDR3 coding DNA: TGTGCCAGCAGTGGGACAGGGAACGAGCAGTACTTC. Amino acid sequence: CASSGTGNEQYF. The chain combines TRBV28 with TRBJ2-7; 9 positions match TRBD1. After removal of 5 bases from V and 5 bases from J, the junction contained 1 base not matched to a gene. CDR1 is MDHEN, CDR2 SYDVKM, per germline. The CDR3 totals 12 residues. Looking up the rest from reference TRBV28 and TRBJ2-7 gives the full variable domain: DVKVTQSSRYLVKRTGEKVFLECVQDMDHENMFWYRQDPGLGLRLIYFSYDVKMKEKGDIPEGYSVSREKKERFSLILESASTNQTSMYLCASSGTGNEQYFGPGTRLTVT.

The V gene is TRBV10-3, the J gene TRBJ1-1; TRBD1 might be the D (5 bases). The CDR3 consists of 13 residues. V shed 2 bases and J shed 4 bases, with 8 bases lying between them. CDR1 and CDR2 (germline): ENHRY, SYGVKD. The CDR3 is CAISERGSTEAFF. The CDR3 nucleotides read TGTGCCATCAGTGAGCGGGGGTCCACTGAAGCTTTCTTT.

The rearrangement joins TRBV5-1 to TRBJ2-5, with TRBD1 matching over 7 bases. This CDR3 comprises 14 residues. CDR1 SGHRS and CDR2 YFSETQ come from the germline V gene. J was trimmed by 3 bases and V by 3 bases; bases with no gene match: 5. The CDR3 nucleotides are TGCGCCAGCAGCTATGGGACAGCTAAAGAGACCCAGTACTTC. The encoded protein is CASSYGTAKETQYF.

The rearrangement uses TRBV5-5 and TRBJ2-7, with 11 bases that match TRBD1. Germline V gives CDR1 SGHKS, CDR2 YYEKEE (reference sequence). The trim removed 0 bases at V and 3 bases at J, leaving 2 bases unmatched. This CDR3 has 15 amino acids. The CDR3 nucleotides are TGTGCCAGCAGCTTGGGCGGGACAGGGGGCTACGAGCAGTACTTC. Amino acids: CASSLGGTGGYEQYF.

The chain has TRBV4-1 and TRBJ2-3; a possible D gene is TRBD2 (6 bases). The CDR3 extends over 15 amino acids. Between the trimmed V and J ends, which lost 4 bases and 4 bases, there was a span of 15 bases. The germline V gene has CDR1 MGHRA and CDR2 YSYEKL. The CDR3 nucleotides are TGCGCCAGCAGCCTCCCCGAGGAGGGCCCAGATACGCAGTATTTT. This gives the protein CASSLPEEGPDTQYF.

V usage is TRBV5-6 and J usage is TRBJ2-7, with D possibly being TRBD2 (6 bases). The CDR3 extends over 15 amino acids. From germline, CDR1 is SGHDT and CDR2 YYEEEE. Trimming shortened V by 4 bases and J by 8 bases, and 22 bases separated the two germline ends. CDR3 coding DNA: TGTGCCAGCAGCCGGGGGAGCCCCGAAGGCTTCAAGCAGTACTTC. It yields the protein CASSRGSPEGFKQYF.

The gene calls are TRBV6-5 and TRBJ2-2; D is possibly TRBD1 (5 bases). Trimming took off 7 bases at V and 2 bases at J, with 11 bases between the two ends. This CDR3 contains 14 residues. The V gene's germline CDR1 is MNHEY and CDR2 SVGAGI. The CDR3 loop is CASTLQANTGELFF. The CDR3 nucleotides read TGTGCCAGCACCCTACAGGCTAACACCGGGGAGCTGTTTTTT.